This TCR beta chain was sequenced during a study of cytomegalovirus exposure and HLA in healthy donors. Details on this clone: The antigen is undetermined.

CDR1 is SGHRS, CDR2 YFSETQ, per germline. The V end lost 0 bases, the J end lost 8 bases, and 26 bases lay between the germline ends. The length of the CDR3 is 18 residues. Study results and caveats: Association with HLA alleles at 0.05 false discovery rate was found for approximately 18,000 TCR beta sequences in a later analysis.

PCR was performed using 60 Vbeta and 13 Jbeta primers. TCRdb's table, derived via immunoSEQ multiplex PCR, lists solely in-frame clones and lacks some. Counted here are 35,000 to 40,000 clones, 66% occurring once; the ten biggest clones make up roughly 18%. This sequence was found in a man in his fifties in good health and CMV-seropositive. The chain is built from TRBV5-1 and TRBJ1-2, with D tentatively TRBD1 (5 bases). What was sequenced was PBMCs. The CDR3 sequence is CASSLEIQDGRAALGYTF. Written as DNA, the CDR3 is TGCGCCAGCAGCTTGGAGATTCAGGATGGCAGGGCGGCGCTAGGCTACACCTTC. The full variable domain, completed using reference TRBV5-1 and TRBJ1-2, is KAGVTQTPRYLIKTRGQQVTLSCSPISGHRSVSWYQQTPGQGLQFLFEYFSETQRNKGNFPGRFSGRQFSNSRSEMNVSTLELGDSALYLCASSLEIQDGRAALGYTFGSGTRLTVV.